What follows is one TCR beta chain and its context. Its target is not known. The source of the sample is a study of human T cells and chemical hapten exposure. The V and J ends lost 4 bases and 0 bases respectively, with 16 bases between them. This CDR3 region has 15 residues. Germline V gives CDR1 SQVTM, CDR2 ANQGSEA. Individual cDNA molecules had unique molecular identifiers attached to them by the library. As originally analysed: A per-sample median of approximately 87,000 TCRs was observed, with counts ranging from about 20,000 to 750,000. From the RACE reads, TCRdb called clonotypes with MiXCR, one entry per CDR3 protein. TCRdb assigned the V and J calls; the authors' analysis was not used. The sample consists of 75,000 to 100,000 distinct CDR3 sequences, roughly an eighth of them appearing once. The time point is: patch test 1, 2 weeks after DPC sensitization. Indicated treatment: therapeutic diphenylcyclopropenone sensitization with weekly scalp DPC. Unfractionated whole blood yielded total RNA.

Overall study results and limits: Expanded TCR counts at PT1 were positively correlated with the patch test score.

V usage is TRBV29-1 and J usage is TRBJ2-7, with D possibly being TRBD1 (7 bases). The clonotype was recovered from a woman aged 40 to 49 with alopecia areata. Some clones in this sample may be carry-over from other donors' samples. This specimen consisted of whole blood, obtained in connection with sensitization to the hapten diphenylcyclopropenone (DPC). The CDR3 reads CSVGRQGGRSYEQYF. Written as DNA, the CDR3 is TGCAGCGTTGGCCGACAGGGAGGACGCTCCTACGAGCAGTACTTC.